One and the same sample provided the 28 T cell receptor beta chains below, sequenced in a study of blood T cell repertoires in COVID-19. The data were produced by immunoSEQ multiplex PCR, yet TCRdb's version contains in-frame clones alone and is incomplete. The table includes 400,000 to 550,000 clones, around 89% detected once. The sample comprised peripheral blood. These receptors originate from a woman in her thirties with acute or convalescent COVID-19.

CDR3 DNA: TGCGCCAGCAGCTTCCCGAGGGAAACCTACAATGAGCAGTTCTTC. This gives the protein CASSFPRETYNEQFF. V and J are TRBV5-1 and TRBJ2-1; a weak D match, TRBD2 (5 bases). CDR1 SGHRS and CDR2 YFSETQ come from the germline V gene. The CDR3 runs 15 residues. Trimming left V 2 bases short and J 2 bases short, with 11 bases between.

The genes are TRBV30 and TRBJ1-1, with 7 bases that match TRBD1. CDR1 and CDR2 from the germline V gene are GTSNPN and SVGIG (reference sequence). V was pared by 2 bases and J by 4 bases, with 4 bases of the junction left unmatched. The length of the CDR3 is 13 residues. The CDR3 loop reads CAWSTDRATEAFF. DNA of the CDR3: TGTGCCTGGAGTACCGACAGGGCCACTGAAGCTTTCTTT.

This sequence joins TRBV12-5 and TRBJ1-6, with D perhaps TRBD1 (5 bases). V was shortened by 1 base and J by 8 bases, with 9 bases between the two germline ends. CDR1 and CDR2 (germline): LGHNT, FRNRAP. The CDR3 covers 14 residues. CDR3: CASGLGLRDSPLHF. The CDR3 nucleotides are TGTGCTAGTGGTTTGGGACTCAGGGATTCACCCCTCCACTTT.

The CDR3 nucleotides are TGCGCCAGCAGCCAAGTAGGTTTGGGGAGGGACCAAGAGACCCAGTACTTC. This sequence encodes CASSQVGLGRDQETQYF. This rearrangement joins TRBV4-1 to TRBJ2-5; TRBD2 matches at 7 bases. The CDR3 is 17 amino acids. Per germline, CDR1 MGHRA and CDR2 YSYEKL. With V trimmed by 1 base and J by 0 bases, 8 bases remained unmatched.

This chain joins TRBV24-1 and TRBJ2-1, with a tentative D call TRBD2 (6 bases). The CDR3 is made up of 15 amino acids. Germline V gene sequence: CDR1 KGHDR, CDR2 SFDVKD. Trimming took off 5 bases at V and 0 bases at J, with 10 bases between the two ends. The CDR3, as DNA: TGTGCCACCAGTGCCCTAGCGTCCTCCTACAATGAGCAGTTCTTC. Translating it yields CATSALASSYNEQFF.

With regard to this clone: Other DNA sequences of this sample code for an identical CDR3. The genes are TRBV5-1 and TRBJ1-2; tentatively, D is TRBD1 (6 bases). CDR3 length equals 13 residues. Between the trimmed V and J ends, which lost 4 bases and 4 bases, there was a span of 11 bases. In germline, CDR1 is SGHRS, CDR2 YFSETQ. This CDR3 reads CASSVDSGYGYTF. CDR3 nucleotides: TGCGCCAGCAGCGTGGACAGCGGCTATGGCTACACCTTC.

This chain joins TRBV6-5 and TRBJ2-1; TRBD2 matches 9 bases. V lost 7 bases and J lost 8; bases outside the gene matches: 9. The germline V gene has CDR1 MNHEY and CDR2 SVGAGI. This CDR3 comprises 14 residues. DNA for the CDR3: TGTGCCAGCAACCAAGCGGGGGGACGCGATGAGCAGTTCTTC. It translates to CASNQAGGRDEQFF.

The V and J genes are TRBV19 and TRBJ1-5, with 9 bases identical to TRBD1. CDR1 and CDR2 (germline): LNHDA, SQIVND (reference sequence). This CDR3 spans 15 amino acids. V lost 6 bases, J lost 3 bases, and 6 bases stayed unmatched. The CDR3 coding sequence is TGTGCCAGTAGGAGTGACAGGGGGATCAATCAGCCCCAGCATTTT. Its protein product is CASRSDRGINQPQHF.

The chain is built from TRBV3-1 (or the pseudogene TRBV3-2) and TRBJ1-3; TRBD1 is a possible D gene (5 bases). The V gene lost 0 bases and the J gene lost 2 bases, with 8 bases spanning the gap. The CDR3 loop spans 15 amino acids. Germline assignment: CDR1 LGHDT and CDR2 YNNKEL (reference sequence). CDR3 nucleotide sequence: TGTGCCAGCAGCCAAGAGTCCAGGGCTGGAAACACCATATATTTT. As protein: CASSQESRAGNTIYF.

The CDR3 DNA reads TGTGCCAGCAGTTACCGGACAGGCCAAGGCTACACCTTC. Amino acid sequence: CASSYRTGQGYTF. The chain has TRBV6-6 and TRBJ1-2; 7 positions match TRBD1. This CDR3 comprises 13 residues. After removal of 2 bases from V and 8 bases from J, the junction contained 5 bases not matched to a gene. The germline gives CDR1 MNHNY, CDR2 SVGAGI (reference sequence).

The chain uses TRBV28 and TRBJ2-3; 8 positions agree with TRBD1. The CDR3 loop spans 16 amino acids. Germline loops: CDR1 MDHEN, CDR2 SYDVKM. After removal of 5 bases from V and 3 bases from J, the junction contained 10 bases not matched to a gene. The CDR3 region is CASSALYRGRTDTQYF. The CDR3, as DNA: TGTGCCAGCAGTGCCCTCTACAGGGGGAGGACAGATACGCAGTATTTT.

The chain uses TRBV28 and TRBJ1-3; 10 nucleotides agree with TRBD1. The CDR3 extends over 14 amino acids. V gave up 10 bases and J gave up 1 base; unmatched junction bases: 4. Germline CDR1 MDHEN, CDR2 SYDVKM. The CDR3 region has the DNA TGTGCCACCTGGGACAGGGGATCTGGAAACACCATATATTTT. Its protein is CATWDRGSGNTIYF.

The chain is built from TRBV3-1 (or the pseudogene TRBV3-2) and TRBJ2-7; 9 positions match TRBD1. The trim removed 4 bases at V and 3 bases at J, leaving 7 bases unmatched. The length of the CDR3 is 15 residues. Per germline, CDR1 LGHDT and CDR2 YNNKEL (reference sequence). CDR3 DNA sequence: TGTGCCAGCAGCCTCTCCGGGACAGGGCTCTACGAGCAGTACTTC. Translation: CASSLSGTGLYEQYF.

This clone was found a few times. This chain's CDR3 is CAWSNDQGSWGYTF. In DNA form, the CDR3 reads TGTGCCTGGAGTAATGACCAGGGGAGTTGGGGCTACACCTTC. The V and J genes are TRBV30 and TRBJ1-2; D possibly corresponds to TRBD1 (6 bases). Germline V gene sequence: CDR1 GTSNPN, CDR2 SVGIG (reference sequence). The CDR3 has 14 residues. Trimming shortened V by 2 bases and J by 8 bases, and 18 bases separated the two germline ends.

In its sample, this clone was seen once. The DNA of the CDR3 is TGTGCCAGCAGCCAGGGGTCCAGAACCTACGAGCAGTACTTC. As protein: CASSQGSRTYEQYF. V usage is TRBV13 and J usage is TRBJ2-7; weak D call: TRBD1 (6 bases). V was trimmed by 5 bases and J by 2 bases, leaving 13 bases between them. CDR3 length: 14 amino acids. Germline V gene data show CDR1 as PRHDT and CDR2 as FYEKMQ (reference sequence).

V usage is TRBV10-1 and J usage is TRBJ1-2, with a weak D call TRBD1 (6 bases). The germline CDR1 and CDR2 sequences are WNHNN and SYGVQD (reference sequence). This CDR3 spans 18 amino acids. V gave up 5 bases and J gave up 4 bases, with 26 bases separating them. The CDR3, as DNA: TGCGCCAGCAGTACTACCGGGACAAGGGTATGGCTTAGCTATGGCTACACCTTC. It yields the protein CASSTTGTRVWLSYGYTF.

The genes are TRBV6-4 and TRBJ2-1; possibly TRBD2 for D (7 bases). This CDR3 is 15 amino acids long. CDR1 MRHNA and CDR2 SNTAGT come from the germline V gene. V lost 0 bases, J lost 6 bases, and 12 bases lay in between. CDR3 DNA sequence: TGTGCCAGCAGTGACTCTGGGGGGGCCTTCAATGAGCAGTTCTTC. Translating it yields CASSDSGGAFNEQFF.

This sequence joins TRBV11-2 and TRBJ2-3; D gene ambiguous. The germline CDR1 and CDR2 sequences are SGHAT and FQNNGV. The CDR3 covers 13 residues. V was clipped by 5 bases and J by 10 bases, with 16 bases between them. The CDR3 DNA reads TGTGCCAGCAGCCCCCGGCTTGGGCCCTCGCAGTATTTT. Translating it yields CASSPRLGPSQYF. Supplemented by reference TRBV11-2 and TRBJ2-3, the full variable domain reads EAGVAQSPRYKIIEKRQSVAFWCNPISGHATLYWYQQILGQGPKLLIQFQNNGVVDDSQLPKDRFSAERLKGVDSTLKIQPAKLEDSAVYLCASSPRLGPSQYFGPGTRLTVL.

The chain uses TRBV30 and TRBJ1-3; no reliable D call. The CDR3 length is 12 residues. CDR1 is GTSNPN, CDR2 SVGIG, per germline (reference sequence). V gave up 4 bases and J gave up 0 bases, with 4 bases separating them. CDR3 bases: TGTGCCTGGACAATCTCTGGAAACACCATATATTTT. Amino acids: CAWTISGNTIYF.

The V call is TRBV14, the J call TRBJ1-5; TRBD1 agrees at 7 bases. CDR1 and CDR2 from the germline V gene are SGHDN and FVKESK. Trimming took 0 bases from V and 4 from J; bases not matched to a gene: 9. The CDR3 sequence is 17 residues long. CDR3 in amino acids: CASSQDLGDRANQPQHF. The DNA of the CDR3 is TGTGCCAGCAGCCAAGATCTTGGAGACAGGGCTAATCAGCCCCAGCATTTT.

The gene calls are TRBV29-1 and TRBJ1-1; D is perhaps TRBD1 (5 bases). Germline CDR1 reads SQVTM; CDR2 reads ANQGSEA. The CDR3 contains 13 residues. V shed 3 bases and J shed 4 bases, with 12 bases lying between them. The CDR3 sequence is CSVEKGQGTEAFF. The CDR3 coding sequence is TGCAGCGTTGAGAAGGGGCAGGGCACTGAAGCTTTCTTT. The complete variable domain, with remaining parts taken from reference TRBV29-1 and TRBJ1-1, reads SAVISQKPSRDICQRGTSLTIQCQVDSQVTMMFWYRQQPGQSLTLIATANQGSEATYESGFVIDKFPISRPNLTFSTLTVSNMSPEDSSIYLCSVEKGQGTEAFFGQGTRLTVV.

The J gene is TRBJ1-1, the V gene TRBV2; 8 nucleotides align to TRBD1. CDR3 size: 15 residues. V lost 3 bases, J lost 6 bases, and 9 bases stayed unmatched. Per germline, CDR1 SNHLY and CDR2 FYNNEI. CDR3 amino acids: CASSDPGQGASEAFF. The CDR3 DNA reads as TGTGCCAGCAGTGACCCCGGCCAGGGGGCCTCTGAAGCTTTCTTT.

The chain recombines TRBV7-4 with TRBJ1-5, with D unclear. With 3 bases removed from V and 2 bases from J, the gap between germline ends came to 14 bases. Germline V gives CDR1 SGHVT, CDR2 SQSDAQ. The CDR3 sequence is 16 residues long. CDR3 sequence: CASSLGDQLGNQPQHF. CDR3 DNA: TGTGCCAGCAGCTTGGGAGACCAACTTGGCAATCAGCCCCAGCATTTT. Filled out from reference TRBV7-4 and TRBJ1-5, the complete variable domain reads GAGVSQSPRYKVAKRGRDVALRCDSISGHVTLYWYRQTLGQGSEVLTYSQSDAQRDKSGRPSGRFSAERPERSVSTLKIQRTEQGDSAVYLCASSLGDQLGNQPQHFGDGTRLSIL.

V and J are TRBV6-5 and TRBJ1-2; the match to TRBD1 covers 8 bases. The CDR3 totals 14 residues. V shed 6 bases, J shed 4 bases, and the junction held 7 bases outside the gene matches. The germline gives CDR1 MNHEY, CDR2 SVGAGI. CDR3 DNA: TGTGCCAGCAGCTCAATCGACAGGGGCTATGGCTACACCTTC. It is translated as CASSSIDRGYGYTF.

The genes are TRBV5-6 and TRBJ1-2; 8 bases agree with TRBD1. The junction had 9 bases not matched to a gene; V was cut back by 3 bases and J by 5 bases. The CDR3 length is 15 residues. Germline V gene lookup returns CDR1 SGHDT and CDR2 YYEEEE. The CDR3 spells CASSWEGQGVYGYTF. The CDR3 DNA is TGTGCCAGCAGCTGGGAAGGACAGGGTGTATATGGCTACACCTTC.

This rearrangement joins TRBV14 to TRBJ1-2; TRBD1 aligns across 9 bases. The CDR3 loop spans 13 amino acids. Germline CDR1 is SGHDN and CDR2 is FVKESK. V shed 10 bases and J 1 base; nucleotides not matched to a gene: 4. CDR3 residues: CATWTGDNYGYTF. DNA for the CDR3: TGTGCCACCTGGACAGGGGATAACTATGGCTACACCTTC.

The chain joins TRBV4-1 to TRBJ2-3, with 10 bases that match TRBD2. The V segment lost 4 bases and the J segment 3 bases; nucleotides outside the gene matches: 10. The CDR3 runs to 17 residues. Per germline, CDR1 MGHRA and CDR2 YSYEKL. The CDR3, as DNA: TGCGCCAGCAGCCGATTCTCAGCGGGGGGGCAGACAGATACGCAGTATTTT. This sequence encodes CASSRFSAGGQTDTQYF.

The chain combines TRBV30 with TRBJ1-2; weak D call: TRBD1 (6 bases). Germline V gene lookup returns CDR1 GTSNPN and CDR2 SVGIG (reference sequence). The V gene lost 4 bases and the J gene lost 5 bases, with 14 bases spanning the gap. This CDR3 contains 13 residues. CDR3 amino acids: CAWTGGGAYGYTF. CDR3 DNA sequence: TGTGCCTGGACCGGCGGGGGGGCTTATGGCTACACCTTC.